The 32 T cell receptor beta chains below were found in one sample sequenced in a study of sequential checkpoint blockade in melanoma. Treatment indicated: randomized to nivolumab then ipilimumab (arm A) or the reverse (arm B). Clones were read by immunoSEQ multiplex PCR, and TCRdb kept only the in-frame ones, dropping some. This sample yields almost 20,000 clones, of which approximately 80% are seen a single time; under 65% belongs to the top ten. The sample consisted of CD8+ T cells sorted from blood (inferred from file names), taken from a patient given nivolumab and ipilimumab in sequence. The source is a human donor with melanoma.

V is TRBV27 and J is TRBJ1-2; no clear D. Deletions cut 8 bases from V and 6 bases from J, with 10 bases between. This CDR3 region has 11 residues. Per germline, CDR1 MNHEY and CDR2 SMNVEV (reference sequence). The CDR3 DNA follows: TGTGCCAGCGTCGCTAATGATGGCTACACCTTC. Its translation is CASVANDGYTF.

This chain uses TRBV14 with TRBJ1-2; D might be TRBD1 (6 bases). The CDR3 runs 13 residues. With 7 bases removed from V and 1 base from J, the gap between germline ends came to 10 bases. CDR1 and CDR2 from the germline V gene are SGHDN and FVKESK. The CDR3 here is CASTKDSNYGYTF. CDR3 DNA sequence: TGTGCCAGCACCAAGGACAGTAACTATGGCTACACCTTC.

This rearrangement joins TRBV28 to TRBJ2-7, with TRBD1 matching over 8 bases. V was clipped by 5 bases and J by 3 bases; unmatched bases: 9. The CDR3 totals 15 residues. Germline assignment: CDR1 MDHEN and CDR2 SYDVKM. CDR3 sequence reads: CASSTLPGQDYEQYF. The DNA of the CDR3 is TGTGCCAGCAGTACATTACCGGGACAGGACTACGAGCAGTACTTC.

The chain links TRBV6-6 to TRBJ2-7, with D tentatively TRBD1 (5 bases). The V end lost 2 bases, the J end lost 6 bases, and 8 bases lay between the germline ends. Looked up from germline, CDR1 is MNHNY and CDR2 is SVGAGI (reference sequence). The CDR3 is made up of 12 amino acids. The CDR3 loop reads CASSYRGGEQYF. Written as DNA, the CDR3 is TGTGCCAGCAGTTACAGGGGCGGCGAGCAGTACTTC.

The V gene is TRBV6-5, the J gene TRBJ2-7; D may be TRBD1 (6 bases). The CDR3 runs 13 residues. CDR1 is MNHEY, CDR2 SVGAGI, per germline. V lost 4 bases and J lost 2, with 9 bases in between. The CDR3 sequence: CASSSRGTYEQYF. The CDR3 DNA sequence: TGTGCCAGCAGTTCCAGGGGCACCTACGAGCAGTACTTC.

The gene calls are TRBV4-3 and TRBJ2-7; tentatively, D is TRBD2 (6 bases). CDR3 length: 15 residues. Between the trimmed V and J ends, which lost 4 bases and 2 bases, there was a span of 15 bases. Germline V gives CDR1 LGHNA, CDR2 YSLEER. CDR3: CASSPSRGGTYEQYF. The CDR3 coding sequence is TGCGCCAGCAGCCCCTCACGTGGAGGGACCTACGAGCAGTACTTC.

The J gene is TRBJ2-3, the V gene TRBV5-8, with D possibly matching TRBD1 (6 bases). Per germline, CDR1 SGHTS and CDR2 YDEGEE. The CDR3 has 16 residues. The germline V and J ends were trimmed by 4 bases and 1 base, with 16 bases remaining between them. The CDR3 DNA follows: TGTGCCAGCAGCACACAAAGGACAGTGGGCACAGATACGCAGTATTTT. Its translation: CASSTQRTVGTDTQYF.

This chain links TRBV5-1 with TRBJ1-5; possibly TRBD1 for D (6 bases). The CDR3 is 14 amino acids. Trimming left V 1 base short and J 11 bases short, with 16 bases between. Germline V CDR1 and CDR2: SGHRS, YFSETQ. Written as DNA, the CDR3 is TGCGCCAGCAGCTTGACAGGGCCGTTCGTGTCCCAGCATTTT. Its translation: CASSLTGPFVSQHF.

The chain recombines TRBV7-8 with TRBJ1-6, with D unresolved. CDR3 length: 16 residues. Germline values: CDR1 SGHVS, CDR2 FQNEAQ. Trimming cost V 1 base and J 1 base, with 8 bases left between them. The chain's CDR3 is CASSLVPDSYNSPLHF. Written as DNA, the CDR3 is TGTGCCAGCAGCTTAGTTCCAGATTCCTATAATTCACCCCTCCACTTT.

The rearrangement uses TRBV4-2 and TRBJ1-5, with TRBD1 matching 7 bases. The germline V gene has CDR1 LGHNA and CDR2 YNFKEQ. The length of the CDR3 is 16 residues. The ends lost 0 bases at V and 3 bases at J; junction bases unmatched: 5. The CDR3 DNA is TGTGCCAGCAGCCAAGAGGGACAGTCCATCAATCAGCCCCAGCATTTT. Protein: CASSQEGQSINQPQHF.

The chain combines TRBV5-5 with TRBJ2-7; possibly TRBD1 for D (5 bases). The CDR3 runs 13 residues. In germline, CDR1 is SGHKS, CDR2 YYEKEE (reference sequence). The V gene lost 0 bases and the J gene lost 3 bases, with 7 bases spanning the gap. The CDR3 region has the DNA TGTGCCAGCAGCTTGGATAGGGGCTACGAGCAGTACTTC. It specifies CASSLDRGYEQYF.

In this sample, this clone turned up a few times. The chain carries TRBV5-6 and TRBJ2-5, with D perhaps TRBD1 (6 bases). Per the germline V gene, CDR1 is SGHDT and CDR2 is YYEEEE. Trimming stripped 0 bases from V and 9 bases from J, with 6 bases between. The CDR3 length is 11 residues. CDR3 region: CASSLGGPQYF. The DNA of the CDR3 is TGTGCCAGCAGCTTGGGGGGGCCCCAGTACTTC.

The chain couples TRBV5-6 to TRBJ1-5; D unclear. The CDR3 is 13 amino acids. V lost 0 bases and J lost 6, with 7 bases in between. CDR1 is SGHDT and CDR2 is YYEEEE in the germline V gene. The CDR3 loop reads CASSLAGGQPQHF. As DNA, the CDR3 is TGTGCCAGCAGCTTGGCAGGTGGTCAGCCCCAGCATTTT.

This chain uses TRBV5-1 with TRBJ2-6; the D is unclear. Germline loops: CDR1 SGHRS, CDR2 YFSETQ. The CDR3 loop spans 16 amino acids. V was pared by 2 bases and J by 2 bases, with 11 bases between. The CDR3 region has the DNA TGCGCCAGCAGCTTCCACAACAGAACTGGGGCCAACGTCCTGACTTTC. It yields the protein CASSFHNRTGANVLTF.

The rearrangement links TRBV6-5 to TRBJ1-1, with TRBD1 matching 9 bases. This CDR3 spans 15 amino acids. From germline, CDR1 is MNHEY and CDR2 SVGAGI. The V gene end was trimmed by 5 bases and the J gene end by 4 bases; junction bases not matched to a gene: 8. In DNA form, the CDR3 reads TGTGCCAGCAGTGCCCCGGGACAGGGATCCACTGAAGCTTTCTTT. Residues: CASSAPGQGSTEAFF.

The chain has TRBV19 and TRBJ2-7; TRBD1 aligns across 7 bases. J was trimmed by 0 bases and V by 5 bases; bases with no gene match: 4. This CDR3 region has 14 residues. In germline, CDR1 is LNHDA, CDR2 SQIVND (reference sequence). CDR3 residues: CASSSDRSSYEQYF. CDR3 DNA sequence: TGTGCCAGTAGTTCGGACAGGAGCTCCTACGAGCAGTACTTC.

This chain joins TRBV19 and TRBJ2-2; D is possibly TRBD2 (6 bases). Trimming took off 5 bases at V and 0 bases at J, with 7 bases between the two ends. The germline V gene has CDR1 LNHDA and CDR2 SQIVND (reference sequence). This CDR3 region has 14 residues. Here the CDR3 reads CASSPGANTGELFF. The CDR3 DNA is TGTGCCAGTAGTCCGGGGGCGAACACCGGGGAGCTGTTTTTT.

The chain recombines TRBV29-1 with TRBJ2-1; possible D gene TRBD1, 5 bases. The V end lost 6 bases, the J end lost 8 bases, and 23 bases lay between the germline ends. This CDR3 is built from 15 residues. Germline loops: CDR1 SQVTM, CDR2 ANQGSEA. As DNA, the CDR3 is TGCAGCGTCCCCAGGACATTCGGCGGTTACGATGAGCAGTTCTTC. This gives the protein CSVPRTFGGYDEQFF.

V is TRBV27 and J is TRBJ2-7, with 11 positions matching TRBD1. The CDR3 is 17 residues long. Per the germline V gene, CDR1 is MNHEY and CDR2 is SMNVEV (reference sequence). V was clipped by 2 bases and J by 2 bases; unmatched bases: 8. The CDR3 sequence is CASSLRTGGPRTYEQYF. The CDR3 DNA follows: TGTGCCAGCAGTTTACGGACAGGGGGCCCTCGCACCTACGAGCAGTACTTC.

The CDR3 DNA follows: TGTGCCAGCAGCTTCGCGGTGGGGGGCTACGAGCAGTACTTC. Its translation: CASSFAVGGYEQYF. The V and J genes are TRBV7-9 and TRBJ2-7; tentative D call: TRBD2 (6 bases). Per germline, CDR1 SEHNR and CDR2 FQNEAQ (reference sequence). V shed 3 bases and J shed 3 bases, with 12 bases lying between them. The CDR3 length is 14 residues.

The gene calls are TRBV6-5 and TRBJ1-2; possible D gene TRBD1, 5 bases. Germline assignment: CDR1 MNHEY and CDR2 SVGAGI. CDR3 length equals 15 residues. V lost 0 bases, J lost 3 bases, and 11 bases lay in between. The CDR3 nucleotides are TGTGCCAGCAGTTACTCTACCAGGGCCTACTATGGCTACACCTTC. Translating gives CASSYSTRAYYGYTF.

The chain has TRBV6-6 and TRBJ2-7; TRBD1 agrees at 10 bases. Germline lookup yields CDR1 MNHNY and CDR2 SVGAGI (reference sequence). The CDR3 length is 15 residues. J was trimmed by 3 bases and V by 4 bases; bases with no gene match: 6. DNA for the CDR3: TGTGCCAGCAGTTCCCCGGACAGGGGGATCTACGAGCAGTACTTC. Amino acid sequence: CASSSPDRGIYEQYF.

The chain carries TRBV7-6 and TRBJ1-5; 9 bases fit TRBD1. J was trimmed by 5 bases and V by 1 base; bases with no gene match: 9. The CDR3 runs to 17 residues. From germline, CDR1 is SGHVS and CDR2 FNYEAQ. CDR3 bases: TGTGCCAGCAGCTTAGAAGCCGGGACAGGGAGGGATCAGCCCCAGCATTTT. Amino acids: CASSLEAGTGRDQPQHF.

V gene TRBV15 combines with J gene TRBJ1-5; D perhaps matches TRBD1 (5 bases). Trimming pared 0 bases from V and 7 bases from J, leaving 13 bases between. The CDR3 loop spans 15 amino acids. CDR1 is LNHNV and CDR2 is YYDKDF in the germline V gene (reference sequence). CDR3 protein: CATSRDMGGGQPQHF. The CDR3 DNA sequence: TGTGCCACCAGCAGAGATATGGGGGGAGGGCAGCCCCAGCATTTT.

The CDR3 is CASSPSGGGYGYTF. The CDR3 DNA is TGTGCCAGCAGCCCCTCCGGGGGTGGCTATGGCTACACCTTC. V gene TRBV13 combines with J gene TRBJ1-2; a possible D gene is TRBD1 (5 bases). Per germline, CDR1 PRHDT and CDR2 FYEKMQ (reference sequence). The CDR3 totals 14 residues. Between the trimmed V and J ends, which lost 5 bases and 4 bases, there was a span of 14 bases. Complete variable domain (other parts from reference TRBV13 and TRBJ1-2): AAGVIQSPRHLIKEKRETATLKCYPIPRHDTVYWYQQGPGQDPQFLISFYEKMQSDKGSIPDRFSAQQFSDYHSELNMSSLELGDSALYFCASSPSGGGYGYTFGSGTRLTVV.

The chain recombines TRBV6-4 with TRBJ2-7, with D unclear. Trimming left V 3 bases short and J 1 base short, with 10 bases between. The CDR3 covers 14 residues. Germline values: CDR1 MRHNA, CDR2 SNTAGT. The chain's CDR3 is CASSEEAGSYEQYF. CDR3 nucleotides: TGTGCCAGCAGTGAAGAAGCAGGTTCCTACGAGCAGTACTTC.

The rearrangement uses TRBV5-6 and TRBJ2-7; 7 bases map to TRBD1. This CDR3 spans 14 amino acids. V was clipped by 2 bases and J by 3 bases; unmatched bases: 5. The germline V gene has CDR1 SGHDT and CDR2 YYEEEE. DNA for the CDR3: TGTGCCAGCAGCTTAGGGACAGCCTTCTACGAGCAGTACTTC. It encodes CASSLGTAFYEQYF.

V and J are TRBV5-5 and TRBJ2-5; a possible D gene is TRBD1 (5 bases). The germline CDR1 and CDR2 sequences are SGHKS and YYEKEE (reference sequence). This CDR3 is 14 amino acids long. Trimming shortened V by 1 base and J by 5 bases, and 12 bases separated the two germline ends. CDR3 coding DNA: TGTGCCAGCAGCTTGCGCAGGGTTGGCGAGACCCAGTACTTC. Translation gives CASSLRRVGETQYF.

The V and J genes are TRBV5-5 and TRBJ1-5, with a weak D call TRBD1 (5 bases). The CDR3 extends over 14 amino acids. The V gene lost 0 bases and the J gene lost 5 bases, with 9 bases spanning the gap. CDR1 SGHKS and CDR2 YYEKEE come from the germline V gene (reference sequence). The chain's CDR3 is CASSLVAGDQPQHF. For the CDR3, the DNA is TGTGCCAGCAGCTTGGTAGCGGGGGATCAGCCCCAGCATTTT. Based on the CDR3 plus reference TRBV5-5 and TRBJ1-5, the full variable domain is DAGVTQSPTHLIKTRGQQVTLRCSPISGHKSVSWYQQVLGQGPQFIFQYYEKEERGRGNFPDRFSARQFPNYSSELNVNALLLGDSALYLCASSLVAGDQPQHFGDGTRLSIL.

This sequence joins TRBV29-1 and TRBJ2-5; 12 nucleotides line up with TRBD2. This CDR3 is 17 amino acids long. Germline V gene lookup returns CDR1 SQVTM and CDR2 ANQGSEA. V gave up 3 bases and J gave up 5 bases; unmatched junction bases: 13. CDR3 in amino acids: CSVDALAGGNGGETQYF. CDR3 DNA: TGCAGCGTTGATGCGCTAGCGGGGGGGAATGGGGGTGAGACCCAGTACTTC.

The chain joins TRBV4-2 to TRBJ2-7, with 9 bases lining up with TRBD2. The V gene's germline CDR1 is LGHNA and CDR2 YNFKEQ. The CDR3 covers 17 residues. Trimming at V came to 1 base and at J to 1 base, leaving 8 bases not matched to a gene. CDR3 nucleotide sequence: TGTGCCAGCAGCCAAGGTTCCCTAGCGGGGCCGTCCTACGAGCAGTACTTC. Protein sequence: CASSQGSLAGPSYEQYF.

The chain couples TRBV9 to TRBJ1-4, with 9 bases aligning to TRBD1. Germline CDR1 reads SGDLS; CDR2 reads YYNGEE. J gave up 7 bases and V 3 bases, and 7 bases lay outside the gene matches. The CDR3 contains 15 residues. The CDR3 spells CASSATGGAGEKLFF. CDR3 sequence (DNA): TGTGCCAGCAGCGCAACAGGGGGCGCGGGTGAAAAACTGTTTTTT.